The text below deals with one T cell receptor beta chain. As yet, its antigen is unknown. Clones were sequenced by immunoSEQ multiplex PCR, and TCRdb holds only the in-frame ones, with some missing. The data contain more than 85,000 clones, about 90% of them seen just once; the ten biggest clones take up around 14%. Between the trimmed V and J ends, which lost 5 bases and 5 bases, there was a span of 18 bases. Germline values: CDR1 SGHTA, CDR2 FQGTGA. The CDR3 totals 15 residues. This sample is drawn from a study of T cell responses to AZD1222 COVID-19 vaccine. General observations from the study: Baseline seropositives among AZD1222 recipients totaled only 6 or 7. Reportedly, close to half of spike-specific TCRs are directed against unmutated variant regions. Donor demographics were predominantly white British with a female majority; clonal diversity may be underestimated.

The genes are TRBV7-3 and TRBJ1-1, with D uncertain. The material was peripheral blood, obtained 28 days after the second AZD1222 dose. The clonotype was recovered from an adult who received the AZD1222 COVID-19 vaccine. CDR3 in DNA: TGTGCCAGCAGCCTAGATTACGGGAAGGGTACTGAAGCTTTCTTT. This sequence encodes CASSLDYGKGTEAFF.